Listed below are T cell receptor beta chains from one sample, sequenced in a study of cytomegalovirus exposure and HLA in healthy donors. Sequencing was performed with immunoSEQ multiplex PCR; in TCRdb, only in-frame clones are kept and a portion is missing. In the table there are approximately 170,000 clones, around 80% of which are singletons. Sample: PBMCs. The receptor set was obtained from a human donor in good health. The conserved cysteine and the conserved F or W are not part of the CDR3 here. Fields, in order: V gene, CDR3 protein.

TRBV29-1 SVEGGTSGSSYNEQF
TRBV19 ASSAPQGRGQPQH
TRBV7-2 ASSSSNYEQY
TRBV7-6 ASSLGTGYEQY
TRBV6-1 ASSESARSAEAF
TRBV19 ASSIAGGREAF
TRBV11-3 ASSLGPGGGCEQY
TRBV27 ASSLGTGRSYEQY
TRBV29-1 SVEEAGGQPGELF
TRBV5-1 ASSLGQGITYEQY
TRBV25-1 ASSESEDSYNQPQH
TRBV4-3 ASSYQTGGTEAF
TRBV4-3 ASSRWTGEKYEQF
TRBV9 ASSVAPQDYYGYT
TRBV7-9 ASSLVGWAETQY
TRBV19 ASSLGQDGYT
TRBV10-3 AIDIGQGYEQY
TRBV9 ASSELAGEHTDTQY
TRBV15 ATSRVMGAKIYEQY
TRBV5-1 ASSSGTGALLEEQY
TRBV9 ASRGGQDPNYGYT
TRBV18 ASSPATFKSEAF
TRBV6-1 ASSTQGYNQPQH
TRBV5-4 ASSPPGGTGIRYEQY
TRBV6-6 ASSAPGWTNEKLF
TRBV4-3 ASSQDLTGGVSGSNQPQH
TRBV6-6 ASSYSSYEQY
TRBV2 AIRRGRSGYT
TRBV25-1 ASSGILGTGGKLF
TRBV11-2 ASSSTRLSSGANVLT
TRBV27 ASSLSGQGLAT
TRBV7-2 ASSFDSSHRTQY
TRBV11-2 ASSSLTGGGTDTQY
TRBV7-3 ASSQGLAGGYNEQF
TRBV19 ASSIAGRNTEAF
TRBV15 ATSRGQINQPQH
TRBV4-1 AIPPGNLSYNEQF
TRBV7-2 ASSFLDTQY
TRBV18 ASSLSVGDYQGHEQY
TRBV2 ASSPWTGGGDTQY
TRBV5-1 ASSLRTSGVQETQY
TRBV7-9 ASSLGAHSTDTQY
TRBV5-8 ASSLGQHAGYT
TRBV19 ASSITSGGANEQF
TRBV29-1 SVAGHGGDEQY
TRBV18 ASSPPSQGWTEAF
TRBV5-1 ASSWEAGGTGELF
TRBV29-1 SVSEALNTEAF
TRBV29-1 SVRKNTGGYYGYT
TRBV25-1 ASSAFRVPYEQY
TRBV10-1 ASSDGTGVGDTQY
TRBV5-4 ASSRLTGTVEKLF
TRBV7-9 SSSADREAAF